This note documents a single T cell receptor (beta chain) sequence. Its antigen is unidentified. This entry comes from a study of shared clonotypes between healthy human individuals. On sorted subsets, replicate PCRs used about 200 ng DNA, or 30,000 or so T cell genomes. TCRdb's copy holds only in-frame clones and misses some; the assay was immunoSEQ multiplex PCR. The profile shows 2 million to 2.5 million clones, 90% to 95% of them singletons. It was into CD45RA+ naive and CD45RA-negative memory subsets that the CD4+ cells were split. Overall study results and limits: Relative to clonotypes present in all four donors, those not shared had lower generation probabilities. There were few donors, and this limited the genetic and exposure-history diversity represented.

Source material: naive CD4+ T cells from PBMCs. The subset: CD45RA+ positively selected. The receptor was derived from a man between 18 and 35 years old in good health. Some clones in this sample may be carry-over from other donors' samples.

DNA of the CDR3: TGTGCCAGCCCTCCGGGAATTAGCGGGAGTCCCACGCTGAGCACAGATACGCAGTATTTT. Residues: CASPPGISGSPTLSTDTQYF. The chain joins TRBV28 to TRBJ2-3, with TRBD2 matching 9 bases. Germline V lookup: CDR1 MDHEN, CDR2 SYDVKM. This CDR3 is built from 20 residues. V was pared by 8 bases and J by 0 bases, with 21 bases of the junction left unmatched.